Below, 14 T cell receptor beta chains from the same sample are listed, as sequenced in a study of T cell clonality in common variable immunodeficiency. Only in-frame clones appear in the TCRdb table, and some are missing; sequencing was by immunoSEQ multiplex PCR. This sample comprises about 59,000 clones, none seen once only. The sequenced material came from peripheral blood mononuclear cells. These receptors were obtained from a person aged 18-70 years in good health.

This clone was found many times. The sequenced CDR3 bases are TGTGCCAGCAGTGACTCAAGGACAGGGTTGAGTGAG. Translated, it gives CASSDSRTGLSE. From start to end, the CDR3 is CASSDSRTGLSEQFF. This chain connects TRBV6-4 to TRBJ2-1, with 8 bases fitting TRBD1. Coverage ceases 3 residues before the CDR3 finishes, and the germline J gene fills in the end. The CDR3 is 15 residues long. The V and J ends lost 0 bases and 9 bases, in that order; junction bases with no gene match: 7. Germline lookup yields CDR1 MRHNA and CDR2 SNTAGT.

This clone was recorded at least ten times. The read gets to within 3 residues of the CDR3 end, and the germline J gene fills in the rest. This chain uses TRBV12-3 or TRBV12-4 with TRBJ2-3; D is unresolved. The CDR3 has 14 residues. The V end was cut by 2 bases, the J end by 1 base, with 7 bases between. CDR3 sequence reads: CASSLFQGTDTQYF. Incomplete CDR3 DNA: TGTGCCAGCAGTTTATTCCAGGGCACAGATACG.

This clone was seen repeatedly, ten times or more. The read falls 3 residues short of the CDR3 end, and the missing part is taken from the germline J gene. The chain uses TRBV4-1 and TRBJ2-3; tentatively, D is TRBD1 (6 bases). Between the trimmed V and J ends, which lost 4 bases and 1 base, there was a span of 9 bases. The CDR3 sequence is 14 residues long. CDR1 and CDR2 (germline): MGHRA, YSYEKL. CDR3 DNA, as far as it was read: TGCGCCAGCAGCCCGTGGACAGGCACAGATACG. This encodes CASSPWTGTDT. The CDR3 in full is CASSPWTGTDTQYF.

Worth noting for this clone: The read stops 3 residues short of the end of the CDR3; the missing end is completed from the germline J gene. The chain is built from TRBV4-2 and TRBJ2-5; 7 bases line up with TRBD1. Germline-derived CDR1 and CDR2 are LGHNA and YNFKEQ. Trimming removed 1 base from V and 4 bases from J; junction bases left unmatched: 6. The CDR3 length is 15 residues. The CDR3 here is CASSQGQGRVETQYF. Partial CDR3 DNA: TGTGCCAGCAGCCAAGGACAGGGCAGGGTAGAGACC.

In this sample, this clone turned up many times. The CDR3 goes on 3 residues after the read ends, and that part is filled in from the germline J gene. The genes are TRBV6-1 and TRBJ1-4, with 7 bases lining up with TRBD1. The CDR3 extends over 14 amino acids. Germline V gene data show CDR1 as MNHNS and CDR2 as SASEGT. CDR3 DNA (partial): TGTGCCAGCAGTGAAACAGGGGTTACTTCACCA. This translates into CASSETGVTSP. The full CDR3 protein reads CASSETGVTSPLFF.

This clone occurred many times. The DNA read from the CDR3 is TGCGCCAGCAGATCTAACACTGAA. It specifies CASRSNTE. The complete CDR3 reads CASRSNTEAFF. V and J are TRBV5-1 and TRBJ1-1; D uncertain. Sequencing ends 3 residues short of the CDR3 end; the germline J gene provides the rest. From germline, CDR1 is SGHRS and CDR2 YFSETQ. The CDR3 spans 11 residues. V gave up 5 bases and J gave up 2 bases, with 4 bases separating them.

This clone came up many times. The read finishes 3 residues shy of the CDR3 end, and the germline J gene is used to complete it. The genes are TRBV7-3 and TRBJ2-5; a weak D match, TRBD1 (6 bases). V lost 2 bases, J lost 1 base, and 8 bases lay in between. Germline V gene data show CDR1 as SGHTA and CDR2 as FQGTGA. The CDR3 contains 14 residues. Partial CDR3 DNA: TGTGCCAGCAGCTTAGGGGGCGGCCAAGAGACC. Encoded protein: CASSLGGGQET. The entire CDR3 sequence reads CASSLGGGQETQYF.

In the case of this clone: A far larger clone differs by one base, so this is likely a read error. The sequenced fragment ends 3 residues before the CDR3 boundary, so the rest is inferred from the germline J gene. This CDR3 is also generated by other DNA sequences in the sample. J is TRBJ2-3 and V is TRBV30; 9 positions match TRBD2. The germline gives CDR1 GTSNPN, CDR2 SVGIG (reference sequence). This CDR3 has 15 residues. The sequenced part of the CDR3 DNA is TGCGCCTGGACTACGGCTAGCGGGAAAACAGATACG. Protein: CAWTTASGKTDT. The entire CDR3 protein reads CAWTTASGKTDTQYF.

This clone was counted many times. The read gets to within 3 residues of the CDR3 end, and the germline J gene fills in the rest. The chain combines TRBV20-1 with TRBJ2-7, with 7 bases identical to TRBD1. The germline V gene encodes CDR1 DFQATT and CDR2 SNEGSKA (reference sequence). J was trimmed by 5 bases and V by 5 bases; bases with no gene match: 12. This CDR3 spans 14 amino acids. The DNA read from the CDR3 is TGCAGTGCTGCTGACAGGGTCGGGTACGACGAG. This sequence encodes CSAADRVGYDE. The entire CDR3 reads CSAADRVGYDEQYF.

As for this clone: A much larger clone differs from this one at a single base, so this may be a read error. Coverage ceases 3 residues before the CDR3 finishes, and the germline J gene fills in the end. This chain joins TRBV5-1 and TRBJ2-5; 8 nucleotides agree with TRBD2. The germline CDR1 and CDR2 sequences are SGHRS and YFSETQ. The CDR3 is 15 amino acids. Partial CDR3 DNA: TGCGCCAGCGCCCAAGGGAGTAGCGGGGCAGATACC. Translated: CASAQGSSGADT. The entire CDR3 is CASAQGSSGADTQYF.

This clone was seen repeatedly, ten times or more. The CDR3 spells CASSQDLYRGSPLHF. CDR3 DNA (partial): TGCGCCAGCAGCCAAGATCTTTACAGGGGGTCACCC. V is TRBV4-1 and J is TRBJ1-6; 8 bases map to TRBD1. Coverage ceases 3 residues before the CDR3 finishes, and the germline J gene fills in the end. CDR1 MGHRA and CDR2 YSYEKL come from the germline V gene. This CDR3 region has 15 residues. The J segment lost 10 bases and the V segment lost 0 bases, leaving 5 bases of the junction unmatched.

Many counts were recorded for this clone. The read halts 3 residues ahead of the CDR3 end, with the missing end drawn from the germline J gene. The chain combines TRBV7-2 with TRBJ2-5; D is unresolved. Germline values: CDR1 SGHTA, CDR2 FQGNSA. CDR3 length: 14 residues. Trimming took off 5 bases at V and 2 bases at J, with 12 bases between the two ends. The part of the CDR3 DNA that was read is TGTGCCAGCAGCCGGGTTGTCTTTCAAGAGACC. It encodes CASSRVVFQET. The complete CDR3 sequence is CASSRVVFQETQYF.

This clone was found many times. The CDR3 is cut off 3 residues early in the read; its end comes from the germline J gene. The chain has TRBV11-3 and TRBJ2-5; D not resolved. The CDR3 consists of 15 residues. V was trimmed by 3 bases and J by 4 bases, leaving 15 bases between them. CDR1 and CDR2 (germline): SGHNT, YENEEA. Partial CDR3 DNA: TGTGCCAGCAGCTTCAGTAAAGTGGCTGGAGAGACC. It is translated as CASSFSKVAGET. The CDR3 reads in full as CASSFSKVAGETQYF.

At least ten counts were recorded for this clone. Incomplete CDR3 DNA: TGTGCCAGCAGTGTAGAAGGGGGGGGGTGGTACGAG. It yields the protein CASSVEGGGWYE. The full CDR3 protein is CASSVEGGGWYEQYF. The rearrangement joins TRBV6-1 to TRBJ2-7, with D perhaps TRBD2 (7 bases). Read coverage stops 3 residues before the CDR3 terminus; the germline J gene supplies the remainder. CDR1 is MNHNS and CDR2 is SASEGT in the germline V gene. The CDR3 length is 15 residues. The V end was cut by 4 bases, the J end by 4 bases, with 17 bases between.